This T cell receptor (beta chain) was identified during a study of cytomegalovirus exposure and HLA in healthy donors. Regarding the study as a whole: Solely CMV serostatus was available to characterize immune exposure.

A multiplex PCR was run with 60 Vbeta primers and 13 Jbeta primers. Libraries were prepared by immunoSEQ multiplex PCR; TCRdb keeps only in-frame clonotypes and omits some of them. The sample has some 180,000 clones, around 74% seen once; the top ten hold about 3%. This clone appeared a few times. The antigen is unknown. Donors were ostensibly healthy at sampling, although undocumented immune exposures were probable. The receptor's source is a male donor in good health and CMV-seronegative. Sequencing used PBMCs.

The CDR3: CATSRDVGSSNQPQHF. In DNA form, the CDR3 reads TGTGCCACCAGCAGAGATGTAGGGAGTAGCAATCAGCCCCAGCATTTT. The rearrangement uses TRBV15 and TRBJ1-5; D uncertain. Germline lookup yields CDR1 LNHNV and CDR2 YYDKDF (reference sequence). Trimming removed 0 bases at V and 0 bases at J, with 9 bases between. The CDR3 spans 16 residues.